The 15 T cell receptor beta chains presented below share a single source sample, sequenced in a study of T cells in Graves' hyperthyroidism and ophthalmopathy. Researchers took RNA transcripts and amplified the TCR beta CDR3 regions from them. Initially, a first-round RT-PCR of the TCR CDR3 employed the HTBI primer set. TCRdb called the multiplex PCR reads again in MiXCR, with one record for every CDR3 protein. The sample has 500,000 to 600,000 distinct CDR3 sequences; less than 20% are singletons. The sequenced sample consisted of blood. The receptors stem from a man aged 35 to 55 with Graves' ophthalmopathy.

The chain combines TRBV20-1 with TRBJ2-1; tentative D call: TRBD2 (5 bases). V gave up 6 bases and J gave up 1 base, with 22 bases separating them. Germline V gives CDR1 DFQATT, CDR2 SNEGSKA (reference sequence). The CDR3 spans 17 residues. The CDR3 loop is CSAIRALGARSYNEQFF. Here the CDR3 DNA reads TGCAGTGCAATCCGCGCGTTGGGAGCCAGATCCTACAATGAGCAGTTCTTC.

This clonotype occurred a few times. The gene calls are TRBV20-1 and TRBJ2-1; 13 nucleotides align to TRBD2. CDR1 DFQATT and CDR2 SNEGSKA come from the germline V gene (reference sequence). CDR3 size: 20 residues. The J segment lost 3 bases and the V segment lost 3 bases, leaving 17 bases of the junction unmatched. CDR3 coding DNA: TGCAGTGCTAGCTCCCCGGGACTAGCGGGACTAAGGACCCTCTACAATGAGCAGTTCTTC. Translation gives CSASSPGLAGLRTLYNEQFF.

This clonotype has at least ten counts. It is unclear where the CDR3 begins or ends on the DNA, so no DNA is shown, and the CDR3 is as TCRdb lists it. The V and J genes are TRBV28 and TRBJ1-2; the DNA was not used to check the table's D call, TRBD1. CDR1 and CDR2 (germline): MDHEN, SYDVKM. The CDR3 is 16 residues long, ends included. CDR3 protein: CASSTSTVTGGYGYTF.

The table lists this clonotype with a few counts. J is TRBJ2-1 and V is TRBV11-3; no clear D gene. This CDR3 has 14 amino acids. V was trimmed by 1 base and J by 3 bases, leaving 7 bases between them. The germline V gene encodes CDR1 SGHNT and CDR2 YENEEA. The CDR3 nucleotides read TGTGCCAGCAGCTTAGTCGATAACTACAATGAGCAGTTCTTC. As protein: CASSLVDNYNEQFF.

Concerning this clonotype: This could be a read error, since a much larger clone is one nucleotide away. The chain recombines TRBV5-1 with TRBJ2-7; D is unresolved. Trimming cost V 7 bases and J 3 bases, with 17 bases left between them. This CDR3 contains 14 residues. Germline V lookup: CDR1 SGHRS, CDR2 YFSETQ. The CDR3 nucleotides are TGCGCCAGCGGTCGTGGGGATCCTCTCTACGAGCAGTACTTC. Protein sequence: CASGRGDPLYEQYF.

This chain joins TRBV11-1 and TRBJ2-1; D ambiguous. Germline CDR1 SGHAT, CDR2 FQDESV (reference sequence). V was trimmed by 1 base and J by 2 bases, leaving 12 bases between them. The CDR3 is made up of 16 amino acids. DNA for the CDR3: TGTGCCAGCAGCTTAGAACGGCAGGCCACCTACAATGAGCAGTTCTTC. Protein product: CASSLERQATYNEQFF.

On this clonotype: A much bigger clone sits one base away, suggesting this may be a read error. The gene calls are TRBV20-1 and TRBJ2-1, with TRBD2 identical over 10 bases. The germline CDR1 and CDR2 sequences are DFQATT and SNEGSKA (reference sequence). This CDR3 is 15 amino acids long. V shed 6 bases, J shed 10 bases, and the junction held 15 bases outside the gene matches. CDR3 sequence (DNA): TGCAGTGCCGACAAAATAGCGGGGGGCTCATACGAGCAGTTCTTC. Amino acid sequence: CSADKIAGGSYEQFF.

The rearrangement uses TRBV6-1 and TRBJ1-6; D call uncertain. The CDR3 has 14 residues. V was cut by 6 bases and J by 10 bases, with 16 bases left in between. Germline V gene sequence: CDR1 MNHNS, CDR2 SASEGT. In DNA form, the CDR3 reads TGTGCCAGCAGACGTAGGTCCCTGGGGTCACCCCTCCACTTT. Translated: CASRRRSLGSPLHF.

The chain couples TRBV5-1 to TRBJ2-1; TRBD2 is a possible D gene (6 bases). This CDR3 is built from 14 residues. Germline CDR1 SGHRS, CDR2 YFSETQ. Trimming pared 0 bases from V and 7 bases from J, leaving 11 bases between. DNA for the CDR3: TGCGCCAGCAGCTTGGCACTACGGGGGAATGAGCAGTTCTTC. Protein sequence: CASSLALRGNEQFF. The full variable domain, in which reference TRBV5-1 and TRBJ2-1 provide the parts outside the CDR3, is KAGVTQTPRYLIKTRGQQVTLSCSPISGHRSVSWYQQTPGQGLQFLFEYFSETQRNKGNFPGRFSGRQFSNSRSEMNVSTLELGDSALYLCASSLALRGNEQFFGPGTRLTVL.

A few counts support this clonotype. CDR3 protein: CASSPLGALARQRGQFF. CDR3 sequence (DNA): TGTGCCAGCTCACCACTGGGGGCTCTGGCCCGGCAGAGAGGGCAGTTCTTC. This chain links TRBV18 with TRBJ2-1; D may be TRBD1 (6 bases). Trimming took off 1 base at V and 12 bases at J, with 25 bases between the two ends. CDR3 size: 17 residues. The germline CDR1 and CDR2 sequences are KGHSH and LQKENI.

This clonotype was recorded a few times. The chain links TRBV12-5 to TRBJ1-1; D might be TRBD1 (5 bases). Trimming left V 0 bases short and J 4 bases short, with 15 bases between. This CDR3 spans 16 amino acids. CDR1 is LGHNT and CDR2 is FRNRAP in the germline V gene. The CDR3 DNA sequence: TGTGCTAGTGGTTTGGTACCTGGGGCTCTGGTCACTGAAGCTTTCTTT. This encodes CASGLVPGALVTEAFF.

Of note for this clonotype: A much larger clonotype is one base distant, so this may be a read error. This chain uses TRBV20-1 with TRBJ2-7; D is possibly TRBD1 (6 bases). Germline-derived CDR1 and CDR2 are DFQATT and SNEGSKA (reference sequence). CDR3 length: 14 amino acids. The CDR3 bases are TGCAGTGCTAGTCGGACAGCCACATCCTACAAGCAGTACTTC. Protein sequence: CSASRTATSYKQYF.

This chain uses TRBV20-1 with TRBJ2-5; 7 bases are a match to TRBD1. V gave up 2 bases and J gave up 3 bases; unmatched junction bases: 12. The CDR3 consists of 16 residues. Germline V gene lookup returns CDR1 DFQATT and CDR2 SNEGSKA (reference sequence). The CDR3 sequence: CSARIATTGREETQYF. As DNA, the CDR3 is TGCAGTGCTAGAATCGCGACGACAGGGAGAGAAGAGACCCAGTACTTC.

Worth noting for this clonotype: This sequence may be a read error, since a much larger clone differs from it by one base. This rearrangement joins TRBV12-3 or TRBV12-4 to TRBJ2-7; possible D gene TRBD1, 6 bases. The CDR3 consists of 13 residues. The germline V and J ends were trimmed by 3 bases and 6 bases, with 12 bases remaining between them. CDR3 bases: TGTGCCAGCAGTTTGAGGGGGACGCGCGAGCAGTACTTC. It codes for CASSLRGTREQYF.

The chain carries TRBV7-9 and TRBJ2-1; D might be TRBD1 (6 bases). The germline gives CDR1 SEHNR, CDR2 FQNEAQ (reference sequence). The CDR3 loop spans 16 amino acids. V was shortened by 3 bases and J by 0 bases, with 12 bases between the two germline ends. CDR3: CASSLPTGSSYNEQFF. DNA for the CDR3: TGTGCCAGCAGCTTGCCAACAGGGAGCTCCTACAATGAGCAGTTCTTC.